These 20 T cell receptor beta chains originate from one sample sequenced in a study of immune evolution from preneoplasia to lung adenocarcinoma. Clones were sequenced by immunoSEQ multiplex PCR, and TCRdb holds only the in-frame ones, with some missing. The sample yields 39,000 or so clones, under 80% seen once. Material: FFPE invasive lung adenocarcinoma tissue. These receptors originate from a person between 55 and 69 years old with lung adenocarcinoma.

Note on this clone: No DNA is shown, since the ends of the CDR3 on it are uncertain; the CDR3 is the one TCRdb lists. The chain has TRBV6-6 and TRBJ2-7; the D segment call TRBD1 is taken from the table without a DNA check. The CDR3 is 15 amino acids in total, end residues counted. Germline V CDR1 and CDR2: MNHNY, SVGAGI (reference sequence). CDR3 in amino acids: CASSSSTGGRYEQYF.

The chain has TRBV19 and TRBJ1-1; maybe TRBD1 (6 bases). Trimming took off 3 bases at V and 1 base at J, with 18 bases between the two ends. Per germline, CDR1 LNHDA and CDR2 SQIVND (reference sequence). The CDR3 sequence is 17 residues long. The CDR3 protein is CASSIRLQGGANTEAFF. CDR3 nucleotides: TGTGCCAGTAGTATTCGCCTGCAAGGGGGGGCGAACACTGAAGCTTTCTTT.

This clone is classed as medium-sized. The chain carries TRBV7-9 and TRBJ2-3, with 7 bases lining up with TRBD2. J lost 2 bases, V lost 6 bases, and 8 bases had no gene match. Germline assignment: CDR1 SEHNR and CDR2 FQNEAQ (reference sequence). CDR3 length equals 15 residues. CDR3 residues: CASSSREANTDTQYF. The CDR3 nucleotides read TGTGCCAGCAGTTCCCGGGAGGCTAACACAGATACGCAGTATTTT.

This clone was seen a few times. The gene calls are TRBV7-8 and TRBJ2-3, with unresolved D. CDR3 length equals 12 residues. Between the trimmed V and J ends, which lost 1 base and 6 bases, there was a span of 5 bases. The germline V gene encodes CDR1 SGHVS and CDR2 FQNEAQ. As DNA, the CDR3 is TGTGCCAGCAGCTTAGTAATCGATACGCAGTATTTT. Encoded protein: CASSLVIDTQYF.

This chain links TRBV11-3 with TRBJ1-2; D not resolved. The length of the CDR3 is 15 residues. The germline V gene has CDR1 SGHNT and CDR2 YENEEA. The V end was cut by 5 bases, the J end by 2 bases, with 15 bases between. In DNA, the CDR3 is TGTGCCAGCAGCCCAGGTGGTATCCTGAACTATGGCTACACCTTC. This codes for CASSPGGILNYGYTF.

This chain joins TRBV5-1 and TRBJ2-7; D gene unclear. Germline-derived CDR1 and CDR2 are SGHRS and YFSETQ. Between the trimmed V and J ends, which lost 5 bases and 2 bases, there was a span of 8 bases. The CDR3 spans 12 residues. For the CDR3, the DNA is TGCGCCAGCAGGGACGTCGCCTACGAGCAGTACTTC. This encodes CASRDVAYEQYF.

This chain connects TRBV2 to TRBJ1-2; TRBD1 is a possible D gene (5 bases). Germline V gene sequence: CDR1 SNHLY, CDR2 FYNNEI. V lost 1 base and J lost 4, with 13 bases in between. The CDR3 covers 15 residues. In nucleotides, the CDR3 is TGTGCCAGCAGTGAAGTAGCGGGGGGTGTCTATGGCTACACCTTC. Translating it yields CASSEVAGGVYGYTF.

The chain uses TRBV18 and TRBJ1-1, with D unclear. CDR3 size: 12 residues. Deletions cut 3 bases from V and 6 bases from J, with 8 bases between. Germline V lookup: CDR1 KGHSH, CDR2 LQKENI. The CDR3 protein is CASSPVAAEAFF. CDR3 nucleotide sequence: TGTGCCAGCTCACCCGTGGCAGCTGAAGCTTTCTTT. Using reference TRBV18 and TRBJ1-1 for the parts outside the CDR3, the full variable domain is NAGVMQNPRHLVRRRGQEARLRCSPMKGHSHVYWYRQLPEEGLKFMVYLQKENIIDESGMPKERFSAEFPKEGPSILRIQQVVRGDSAAYFCASSPVAAEAFFGQGTRLTVV.

V usage is TRBV5-1 and J usage is TRBJ2-3; 8 bases map to TRBD2. Germline CDR1 reads SGHRS; CDR2 reads YFSETQ. After removal of 4 bases from V and 2 bases from J, the junction contained 6 bases not matched to a gene. This CDR3 has 15 amino acids. In DNA, the CDR3 is TGCGCCAGCAGCCGGGGGGGTGGTATCACAGATACGCAGTATTTT. Translation gives CASSRGGGITDTQYF.

This sequence joins TRBV11-2 and TRBJ1-4; D perhaps matches TRBD1 (5 bases). The V gene lost 0 bases and the J gene lost 8 bases, with 7 bases spanning the gap. Per germline, CDR1 SGHAT and CDR2 FQNNGV. CDR3 length: 13 amino acids. Here the CDR3 DNA reads TGTGCCAGCAGCTTAGAGGGGACGGAAAAACTGTTTTTT. It encodes CASSLEGTEKLFF.

The V and J genes are TRBV6-5 and TRBJ1-4, with D perhaps TRBD1 (5 bases). The germline V and J ends were trimmed by 7 bases and 0 bases, with 12 bases remaining between them. The CDR3 extends over 15 amino acids. The germline V gene has CDR1 MNHEY and CDR2 SVGAGI. The CDR3 nucleotides are TGTGCCAGCAAGCGACAGCTCGCAACTAATGAAAAACTGTTTTTT. This gives the protein CASKRQLATNEKLFF.

V and J are TRBV30 and TRBJ2-5; D possibly corresponds to TRBD2 (6 bases). Germline CDR1 and CDR2: GTSNPN and SVGIG (reference sequence). There are 15 residues in the CDR3. V was shortened by 2 bases and J by 4 bases, with 17 bases between the two germline ends. The CDR3 here is CAWSNGDSLGETQYF. The CDR3 DNA reads as TGTGCCTGGAGTAACGGGGACTCCTTGGGAGAGACCCAGTACTTC.

The gene calls are TRBV29-1 and TRBJ2-2; D is possibly TRBD2 (6 bases). Trimming left V 6 bases short and J 6 bases short, with 23 bases between. CDR1 SQVTM and CDR2 ANQGSEA come from the germline V gene. This CDR3 has 16 amino acids. The CDR3 nucleotides are TGCAGCGTCCGTCTTAGGGGAGGCCGTGATCCCGGGGAGCTGTTTTTT. It encodes CSVRLRGGRDPGELFF.

The chain employs TRBV7-9 and TRBJ2-7; 10 nucleotides align to TRBD2. Germline V gene data show CDR1 as SEHNR and CDR2 as FQNEAQ (reference sequence). Trimming at V came to 5 bases and at J to 5 bases, leaving 6 bases not matched to a gene. There are 14 residues in the CDR3. The CDR3 region is CASSPGTSAHEQYF. The CDR3 DNA is TGTGCCAGCAGCCCCGGGACTAGCGCCCACGAGCAGTACTTC.

The V and J genes are TRBV18 and TRBJ2-1, with 10 positions matching TRBD2. The CDR3 extends over 19 amino acids. V was pared by 5 bases and J by 6 bases, with 19 bases of the junction left unmatched. Germline V gene lookup returns CDR1 KGHSH and CDR2 LQKENI. The CDR3 is CASSFLTGARTSGRNEQFF. In DNA form, the CDR3 reads TGTGCCAGCTCATTCCTGACAGGAGCTAGGACTAGCGGACGCAATGAGCAGTTCTTC.

This CDR3 reads CASSLSGAETQYF. CDR3 DNA: TGTGCCAGCAGTTTATCGGGGGCAGAGACCCAGTACTTC. The chain links TRBV27 to TRBJ2-5; D possibly corresponds to TRBD1 (6 bases). V was pared by 0 bases and J by 4 bases, with 6 bases between. Germline V gives CDR1 MNHEY, CDR2 SMNVEV (reference sequence). The CDR3 sequence is 13 residues long.

The CDR3, as DNA: TGTGCCAGCAGCGTGAGGGATACGCAGTATTTT. This encodes CASSVRDTQYF. The rearrangement links TRBV14 to TRBJ2-3, with D unclear. The ends were cut back, 5 bases at V and 6 bases at J, with 6 bases in the middle. Germline CDR1 and CDR2: SGHDN and FVKESK. The CDR3 spans 11 residues. The full variable domain, with the rest looked up from reference TRBV14 and TRBJ2-3, is EAGVTQFPSHSVIEKGQTVTLRCDPISGHDNLYWYRRVMGKEIKFLLHFVKESKQDESGMPNNRFLAERTGGTYSTLKVQPAELEDSGVYFCASSVRDTQYFGPGTRLTVL.

The chain joins TRBV11-3 to TRBJ2-5; D gene uncertain. The germline V and J ends were trimmed by 3 bases and 6 bases, with 14 bases remaining between them. This CDR3 has 14 amino acids. Germline V gene data show CDR1 as SGHNT and CDR2 as YENEEA. CDR3 in DNA: TGTGCCAGCAGCTTCCGAACCAATTCGAAGACCCAGTACTTC. This sequence encodes CASSFRTNSKTQYF.

The DNA of the CDR3 is TGTGCCAGCAGCCTCACCGGAGCGGGAGGCGACAATGAGCAGTTCTTC. It encodes CASSLTGAGGDNEQFF. The chain joins TRBV9 to TRBJ2-1, with 9 positions matching TRBD2. J lost 5 bases, V lost 4 bases, and 10 bases had no gene match. The CDR3 is made up of 16 amino acids. CDR1 and CDR2 from the germline V gene are SGDLS and YYNGEE. The full variable domain, in which reference TRBV9 and TRBJ2-1 provide the parts outside the CDR3, is DSGVTQTPKHLITATGQRVTLRCSPRSGDLSVYWYQQSLDQGLQFLIQYYNGEERAKGNILERFSAQQFPDLHSELNLSSLELGDSALYFCASSLTGAGGDNEQFFGPGTRLTVL.

V is TRBV29-1 and J is TRBJ1-4; D gene ambiguous. Trimming pared 3 bases from V and 0 bases from J, leaving 8 bases between. The germline CDR1 and CDR2 sequences are SQVTM and ANQGSEA. This CDR3 contains 14 residues. The CDR3 DNA reads as TGCAGCGTTGAGGTGGTTGCAACTAATGAAAAACTGTTTTTT. Residues: CSVEVVATNEKLFF.